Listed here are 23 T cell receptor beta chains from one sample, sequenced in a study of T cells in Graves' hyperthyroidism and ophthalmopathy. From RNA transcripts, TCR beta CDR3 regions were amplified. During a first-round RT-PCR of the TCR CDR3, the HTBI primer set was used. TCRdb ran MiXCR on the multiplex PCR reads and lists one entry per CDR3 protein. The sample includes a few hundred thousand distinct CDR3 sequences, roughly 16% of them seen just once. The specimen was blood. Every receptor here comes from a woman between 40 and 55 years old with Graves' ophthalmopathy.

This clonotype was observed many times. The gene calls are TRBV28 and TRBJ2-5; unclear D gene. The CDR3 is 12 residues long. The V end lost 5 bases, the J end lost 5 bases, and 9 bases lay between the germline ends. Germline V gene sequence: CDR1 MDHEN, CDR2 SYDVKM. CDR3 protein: CASSESVETQYF. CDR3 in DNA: TGTGCCAGCAGTGAATCCGTGGAGACCCAGTACTTC. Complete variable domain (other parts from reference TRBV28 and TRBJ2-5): DVKVTQSSRYLVKRTGEKVFLECVQDMDHENMFWYRQDPGLGLRLIYFSYDVKMKEKGDIPEGYSVSREKKERFSLILESASTNQTSMYLCASSESVETQYFGPGTRLLVL.

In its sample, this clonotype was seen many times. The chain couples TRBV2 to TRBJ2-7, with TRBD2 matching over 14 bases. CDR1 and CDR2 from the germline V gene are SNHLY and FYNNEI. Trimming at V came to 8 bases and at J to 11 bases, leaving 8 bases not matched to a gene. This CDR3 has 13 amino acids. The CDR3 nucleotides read TGTGCCAGCCGGACTAGCGGGGGGACCCGAGAGTACTTC. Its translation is CASRTSGGTREYF.

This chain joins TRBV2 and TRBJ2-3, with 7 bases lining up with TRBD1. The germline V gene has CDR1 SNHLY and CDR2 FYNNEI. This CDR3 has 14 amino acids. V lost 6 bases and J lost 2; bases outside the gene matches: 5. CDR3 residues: CASRPGQLTDTQYF. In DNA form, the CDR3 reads TGTGCCAGCAGACCGGGACAGCTCACAGATACGCAGTATTTT.

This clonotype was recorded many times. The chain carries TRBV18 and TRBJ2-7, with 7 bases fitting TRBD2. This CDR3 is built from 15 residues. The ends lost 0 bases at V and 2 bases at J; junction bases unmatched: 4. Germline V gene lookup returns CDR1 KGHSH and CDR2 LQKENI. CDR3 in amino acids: CASSPPSGIAYEQYF. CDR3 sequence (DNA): TGTGCCAGCTCACCACCCAGCGGGATCGCCTACGAGCAGTACTTC.

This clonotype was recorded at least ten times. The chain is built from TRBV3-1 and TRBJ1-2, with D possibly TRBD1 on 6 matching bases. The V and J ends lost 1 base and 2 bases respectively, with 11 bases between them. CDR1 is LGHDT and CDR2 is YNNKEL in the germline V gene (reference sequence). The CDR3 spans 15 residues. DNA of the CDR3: TGTGCCAGCAGCCAAGCCCTGACAGGAAACTATGGCTACACCTTC. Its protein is CASSQALTGNYGYTF.

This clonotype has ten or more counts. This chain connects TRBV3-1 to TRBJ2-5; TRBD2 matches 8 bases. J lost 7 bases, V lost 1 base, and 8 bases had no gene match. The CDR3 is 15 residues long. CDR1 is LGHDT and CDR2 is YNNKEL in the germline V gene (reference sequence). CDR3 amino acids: CASSQGSGMVVTQYF. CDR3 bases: TGTGCCAGCAGCCAAGGTAGCGGGATGGTAGTGACCCAGTACTTC.

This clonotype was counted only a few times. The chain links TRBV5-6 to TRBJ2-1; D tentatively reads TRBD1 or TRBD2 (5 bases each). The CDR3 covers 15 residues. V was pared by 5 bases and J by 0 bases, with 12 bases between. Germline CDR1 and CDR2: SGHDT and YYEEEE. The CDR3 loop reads CASRRDAYSYNEQFF. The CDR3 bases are TGTGCCAGCAGAAGGGACGCCTACTCCTACAATGAGCAGTTCTTC.

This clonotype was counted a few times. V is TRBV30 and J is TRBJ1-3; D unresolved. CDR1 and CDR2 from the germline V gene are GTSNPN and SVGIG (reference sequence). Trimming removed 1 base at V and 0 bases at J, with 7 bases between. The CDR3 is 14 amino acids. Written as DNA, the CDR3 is TGTGCCTGGAGTGGGACGGCCTCTGGAAACACCATATATTTT. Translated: CAWSGTASGNTIYF.

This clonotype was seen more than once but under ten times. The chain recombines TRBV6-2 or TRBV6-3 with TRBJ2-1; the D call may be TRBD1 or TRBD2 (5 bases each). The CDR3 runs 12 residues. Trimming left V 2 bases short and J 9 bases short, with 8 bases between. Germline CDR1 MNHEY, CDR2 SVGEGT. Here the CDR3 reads CASSYEGIEQFF. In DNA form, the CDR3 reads TGTGCCAGCAGTTACGAGGGGATTGAGCAGTTCTTC.

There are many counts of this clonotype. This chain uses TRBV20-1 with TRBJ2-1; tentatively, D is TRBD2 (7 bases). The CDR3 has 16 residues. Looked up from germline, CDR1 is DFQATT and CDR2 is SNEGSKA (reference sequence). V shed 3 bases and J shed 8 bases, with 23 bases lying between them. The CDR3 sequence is CSARVAGATPGHEQFF. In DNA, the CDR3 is TGCAGTGCTAGGGTGGCGGGGGCCACCCCCGGCCATGAGCAGTTCTTC.

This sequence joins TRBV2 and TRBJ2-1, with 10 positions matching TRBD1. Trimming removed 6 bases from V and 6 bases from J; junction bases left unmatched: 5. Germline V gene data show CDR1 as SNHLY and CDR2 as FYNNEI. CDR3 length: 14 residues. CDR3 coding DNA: TGTGCCAGCAGCGGACAGGGGGTCATCAATGAGCAGTTCTTC. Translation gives CASSGQGVINEQFF.

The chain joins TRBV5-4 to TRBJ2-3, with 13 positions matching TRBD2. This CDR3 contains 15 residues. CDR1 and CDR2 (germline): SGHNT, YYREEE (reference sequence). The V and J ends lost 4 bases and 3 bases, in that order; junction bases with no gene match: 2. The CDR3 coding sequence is TGTGCCAGCAGCGGGGGACTAGCGGGAACAGATACGCAGTATTTT. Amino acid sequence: CASSGGLAGTDTQYF.

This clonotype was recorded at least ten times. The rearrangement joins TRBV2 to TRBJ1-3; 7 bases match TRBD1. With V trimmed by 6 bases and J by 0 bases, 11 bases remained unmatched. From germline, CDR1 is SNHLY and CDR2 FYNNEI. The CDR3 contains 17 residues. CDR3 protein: CASRVGQTSASGNTIYF. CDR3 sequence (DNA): TGTGCCAGCAGGGTGGGACAGACGTCAGCCTCTGGAAACACCATATATTTT.

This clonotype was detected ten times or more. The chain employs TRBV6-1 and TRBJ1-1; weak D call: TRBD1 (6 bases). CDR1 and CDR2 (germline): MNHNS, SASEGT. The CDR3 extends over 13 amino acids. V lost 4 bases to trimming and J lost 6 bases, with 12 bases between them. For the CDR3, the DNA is TGTGCCAGCAGTGCCCAGGGGCAACCTGAAGCTTTCTTT. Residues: CASSAQGQPEAFF.

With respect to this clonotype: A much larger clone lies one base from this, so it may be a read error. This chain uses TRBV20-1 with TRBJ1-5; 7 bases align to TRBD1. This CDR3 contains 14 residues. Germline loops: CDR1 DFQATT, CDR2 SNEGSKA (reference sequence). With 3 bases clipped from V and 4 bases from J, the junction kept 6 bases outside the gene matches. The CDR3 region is CSARDRTVNQPQHF. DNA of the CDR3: TGCAGTGCTAGGGACAGGACCGTTAATCAGCCCCAGCATTTT.

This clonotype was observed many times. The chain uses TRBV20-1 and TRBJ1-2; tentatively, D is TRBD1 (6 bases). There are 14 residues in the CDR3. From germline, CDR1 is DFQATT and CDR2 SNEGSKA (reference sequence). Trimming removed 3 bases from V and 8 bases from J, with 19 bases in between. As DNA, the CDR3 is TGCAGTGCTAGCCCCGACAGGTGGGAATCGGGCTACACCTTC. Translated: CSASPDRWESGYTF.

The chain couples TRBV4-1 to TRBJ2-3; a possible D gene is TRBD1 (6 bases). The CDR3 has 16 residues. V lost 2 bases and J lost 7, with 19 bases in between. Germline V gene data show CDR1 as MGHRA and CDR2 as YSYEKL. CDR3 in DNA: TGCGCCAGCAGCCAACCGACAGGCCAAGAGAGGAATACGCAGTATTTT. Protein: CASSQPTGQERNTQYF.

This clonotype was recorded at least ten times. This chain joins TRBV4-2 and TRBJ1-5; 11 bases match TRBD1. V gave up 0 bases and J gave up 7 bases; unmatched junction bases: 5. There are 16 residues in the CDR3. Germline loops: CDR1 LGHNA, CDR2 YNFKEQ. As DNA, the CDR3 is TGTGCCAGCAGCCAAGAGACCGGGACAGGGGGACAGCCCCAGCATTTT. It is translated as CASSQETGTGGQPQHF.

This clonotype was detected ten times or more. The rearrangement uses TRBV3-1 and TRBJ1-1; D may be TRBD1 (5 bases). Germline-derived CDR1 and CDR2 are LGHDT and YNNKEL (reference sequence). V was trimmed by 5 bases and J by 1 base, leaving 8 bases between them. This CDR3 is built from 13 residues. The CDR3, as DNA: TGTGCCAGCAGCTACGGGGGGAACACTGAAGCTTTCTTT. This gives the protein CASSYGGNTEAFF.

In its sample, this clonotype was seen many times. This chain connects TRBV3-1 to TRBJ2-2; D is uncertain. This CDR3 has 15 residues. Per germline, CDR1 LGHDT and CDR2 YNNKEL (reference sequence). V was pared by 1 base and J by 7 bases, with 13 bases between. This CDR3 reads CASSQATLLVGELFF. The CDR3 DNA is TGTGCCAGCAGCCAAGCCACGTTATTGGTCGGGGAGCTGTTTTTT. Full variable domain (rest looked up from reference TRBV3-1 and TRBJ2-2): DTAVSQTPKYLVTQMGNDKSIKCEQNLGHDTMYWYKQDSKKFLKIMFSYNNKELIINETVPNRFSPKSPDKAHLNLHINSLELGDSAVYFCASSQATLLVGELFFGEGSRLTVL.

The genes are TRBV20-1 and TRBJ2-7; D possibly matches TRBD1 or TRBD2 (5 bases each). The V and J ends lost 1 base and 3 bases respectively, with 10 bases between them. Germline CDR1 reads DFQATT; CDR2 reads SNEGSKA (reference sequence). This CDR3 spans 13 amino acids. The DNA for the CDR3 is TGCAGTGCTAGAGGGGGGTCTGACTACGAGCAGTACTTC. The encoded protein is CSARGGSDYEQYF.

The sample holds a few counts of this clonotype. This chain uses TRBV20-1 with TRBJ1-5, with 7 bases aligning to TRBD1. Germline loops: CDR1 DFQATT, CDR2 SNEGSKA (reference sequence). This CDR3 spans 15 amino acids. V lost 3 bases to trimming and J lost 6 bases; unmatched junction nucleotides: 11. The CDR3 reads CSASARQGETQPQHF. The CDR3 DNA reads TGCAGTGCTAGTGCAAGGCAGGGGGAGACTCAGCCCCAGCATTTT.

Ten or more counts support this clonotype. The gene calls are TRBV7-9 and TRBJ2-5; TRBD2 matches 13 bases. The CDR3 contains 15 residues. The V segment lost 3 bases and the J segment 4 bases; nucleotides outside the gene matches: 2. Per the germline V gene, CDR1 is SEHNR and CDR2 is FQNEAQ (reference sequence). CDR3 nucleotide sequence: TGTGCCAGCAGCTTTGGACTAGCGGGAGTAGAGACCCAGTACTTC. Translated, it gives CASSFGLAGVETQYF.